The T cell receptor (beta chain) described here comes from a study of control samples from healthy donors and cancer patients. Germline V gene data show CDR1 as SNHLY and CDR2 as FYNNEI. The CDR3 contains 15 residues. The V and J ends lost 5 bases and 9 bases, in that order; junction bases with no gene match: 12. Libraries were prepared by immunoSEQ multiplex PCR; TCRdb keeps only in-frame clonotypes and omits some of them. The table records more than 110,000 clones, roughly 92% of them present only once. Sequenced sample: blood. This chain uses TRBV2 with TRBJ1-5, with TRBD1 matching over 8 bases. The TCR comes from a man younger than 45 in good health. The CDR3 DNA reads as TGTGCCAGCAGTCCCGGCACAGGGGGGCTAATGCCCCAGCATTTT. This translates into CASSPGTGGLMPQHF.